This T cell receptor (beta chain) was sequenced during a study of cytomegalovirus exposure and HLA in healthy donors. For the study at large: Sequencing of roughly 180 million T cells in an earlier analysis found about 120 million unique TCR beta sequences.

Vbeta (60) and Jbeta (13) primers were used in the PCR. Sequenced by immunoSEQ multiplex PCR; TCRdb stores in-frame clones only, minus some. This sample yields about 93,000 clones, of which 82% are seen a single time; 3.8% belongs to the top ten. In its sample, this clone was seen a few times. The antigen remains undetermined. Looked up from germline, CDR1 is MDHEN and CDR2 is SYDVKM. This CDR3 is built from 13 residues. Trimming took off 6 bases at V and 6 bases at J, with 12 bases between the two ends. Study-wide points: A highly shared variant cluster was judged a likely technical artifact. Later analysis suggested most CMV-associated TCR beta chains were HLA-restricted.

The chain has TRBV28 and TRBJ1-5; possibly TRBD1 for D (5 bases). Source material: PBMCs. The TCR comes from a man aged 45 to 65 in good health and CMV-seronegative. In DNA, the CDR3 is TGTGCCAGCAGACCAGGGTTGAGTCAGCCCCAGCATTTT. It translates to CASRPGLSQPQHF.